Listed below are T cell receptor beta chains from one sample, sequenced in a study of Ad26.COV2.S vaccination and SARS-CoV-2 variants. The protocol was immunoSEQ multiplex PCR, while the TCRdb copy is restricted to in-frame clones and leaves out a portion. The profile shows about 440,000 clones, 90% of them singletons. Sequencing was performed on peripheral blood, taken in a trial of Ad26.COV2.S vaccine versus placebo. The source of these receptors is a person between 18 and 60 years old who received the Ad26.COV2.S COVID-19 vaccine or a placebo. The CDR3 runs from the conserved cysteine through the conserved F or W. The D gene is left open where the match is weak. Size is stated for part of the rows, as once, few or many counts, or as a class when the clone is expanded.

j_call: TRBJ2-7
clone_size: -
v_call: TRBV7-6
d_call: TRBD2
cdr3_aa: CASSIGTSGSYEQYF
cdr3_nt: TGTGCCAGCAGTATCGGGACTAGCGGGAGTTACGAGCAGTACTTC

j_call: TRBJ2-7
clone_size: -
v_call: TRBV6-5
d_call: -
cdr3_aa: CASSYAPAYEQYF
cdr3_nt: TGTGCCAGCAGTTACGCCCCTGCCTACGAGCAGTACTTC

j_call: TRBJ2-5
clone_size: -
v_call: TRBV7-6
d_call: -
cdr3_aa: CASSIQAEETQYF
cdr3_nt: TGTGCCAGCAGTATACAGGCCGAAGAGACCCAGTACTTC

j_call: TRBJ2-5
clone_size: -
v_call: TRBV11-3
d_call: TRBD2
cdr3_aa: CASSLGSGRETQYF
cdr3_nt: TGTGCCAGCAGCTTAGGTAGCGGGAGAGAGACCCAGTACTTC

j_call: TRBJ1-4
clone_size: -
v_call: TRBV5-1
d_call: -
cdr3_aa: CASRIGGASNEKLFF
cdr3_nt: TGCGCCAGCCGAATAGGTGGAGCCTCTAATGAAAAACTGTTTTTT

j_call: TRBJ2-1
clone_size: -
v_call: TRBV20-1
d_call: -
cdr3_aa: CSASPYNEQFF
cdr3_nt: TGCAGTGCTAGCCCGTACAATGAGCAGTTCTTC

j_call: TRBJ2-2
clone_size: -
v_call: TRBV28
d_call: -
cdr3_aa: CASSSQGIPGELFF
cdr3_nt: TGTGCCAGCAGCTCCCAGGGGATTCCCGGGGAGCTGTTTTTT

j_call: TRBJ1-1
clone_size: -
v_call: TRBV5-4
d_call: -
cdr3_aa: CASSPGHLGMNTEAFF
cdr3_nt: TGTGCCAGCAGCCCCGGACATCTGGGTATGAACACTGAAGCTTTCTTT

j_call: TRBJ2-7
clone_size: -
v_call: TRBV19
d_call: TRBD2
cdr3_aa: CASSTPRGATSGRVYEQYF
cdr3_nt: TGTGCCAGTAGTACGCCCCGAGGGGCTACTAGCGGGAGGGTCTACGAGCAGTACTTC

j_call: TRBJ1-3
clone_size: few
v_call: TRBV6-1
d_call: -
cdr3_aa: CASSDGVSGNTIYF
cdr3_nt: TGTGCCAGCAGTGACGGGGTCTCTGGAAACACCATATATTTT

j_call: TRBJ2-3
clone_size: -
v_call: TRBV7-2
d_call: TRBD2
cdr3_aa: CASSTRTSGDTQYF
cdr3_nt: TGTGCCAGCAGCACCCGGACTAGCGGAGATACGCAGTATTTT

j_call: TRBJ2-7
clone_size: few
v_call: TRBV9
d_call: TRBD2
cdr3_aa: CASSATSGSSYEQYF
cdr3_nt: TGTGCCAGCAGCGCTACTAGCGGGAGCTCTTACGAGCAGTACTTC

j_call: TRBJ2-3
clone_size: -
v_call: TRBV7-2
d_call: TRBD2
cdr3_aa: CASSRWGGSLIPDTQYF
cdr3_nt: TGTGCCAGCAGCAGATGGGGGGGGAGTCTTATCCCAGATACGCAGTATTTT

j_call: TRBJ2-7
clone_size: -
v_call: TRBV28
d_call: TRBD1
cdr3_aa: CASRTTRDRVYEQYF
cdr3_nt: TGTGCCAGCCGGACAACCAGGGACAGGGTGTACGAGCAGTACTTC

j_call: TRBJ2-5
clone_size: -
v_call: TRBV5-1
d_call: -
cdr3_aa: CASSQRGVGETQYF
cdr3_nt: TGCGCCAGCAGCCAGAGGGGGGTAGGAGAGACCCAGTACTTC

j_call: TRBJ1-4
clone_size: -
v_call: TRBV5-1
d_call: TRBD1
cdr3_aa: CASRGTVSPAESNEKLFF
cdr3_nt: TGCGCCAGCAGGGGGACAGTGTCACCAGCAGAGTCTAATGAAAAACTGTTTTTT

j_call: TRBJ2-5
clone_size: -
v_call: TRBV14
d_call: -
cdr3_aa: CASSQSAGAAQYF
cdr3_nt: TGTGCCAGCAGCCAATCGGCCGGGGCGGCCCAGTACTTC

j_call: TRBJ1-1
clone_size: -
v_call: TRBV30
d_call: -
cdr3_aa: CAWSSSNTEAFF
cdr3_nt: TGTGCCTGGAGTTCATCAAACACTGAAGCTTTCTTT

j_call: TRBJ1-2
clone_size: once
v_call: TRBV2
d_call: -
cdr3_aa: CASSRTDYGYTF
cdr3_nt: TGTGCCAGCAGTCGGACGGACTATGGCTACACCTTC

j_call: TRBJ2-1
clone_size: -
v_call: TRBV12-3/TRBV12-4
d_call: -
cdr3_aa: CASSLSNEQFF
cdr3_nt: TGTGCCAGCAGTCTTAGTAATGAGCAGTTCTTC

j_call: TRBJ2-7
clone_size: -
v_call: TRBV6-5
d_call: -
cdr3_aa: CASSDAGPYGYEQYF
cdr3_nt: TGTGCCAGCAGCGACGCGGGACCCTATGGCTACGAGCAGTACTTC

j_call: TRBJ2-7
clone_size: -
v_call: TRBV7-8
d_call: -
cdr3_aa: CASSPSYSVRDEQYF
cdr3_nt: TGTGCCAGCAGTCCCTCGTATAGCGTGCGGGACGAGCAGTACTTC

j_call: TRBJ2-1
clone_size: -
v_call: TRBV6-1
d_call: TRBD2
cdr3_aa: CASSELAGGSAYNEQFF
cdr3_nt: TGTGCCAGCAGTGAACTAGCGGGAGGGTCCGCCTACAATGAGCAGTTCTTC

j_call: TRBJ2-2
clone_size: -
v_call: TRBV9
d_call: TRBD1
cdr3_aa: CASSVHLLLGQGRGQTGELFF
cdr3_nt: TGTGCCAGCAGCGTACACCTCCTACTGGGGCAGGGTAGGGGGCAAACCGGGGAGCTGTTTTTT

j_call: TRBJ2-1
clone_size: -
v_call: TRBV4-2
d_call: -
cdr3_aa: CASSQVSPKSYNEQFF
cdr3_nt: TGTGCCAGCAGCCAAGTGTCTCCCAAATCCTACAATGAGCAGTTCTTC

j_call: TRBJ2-3
clone_size: -
v_call: TRBV7-8
d_call: -
cdr3_aa: CASSLDGSWTDTQYF
cdr3_nt: TGTGCCAGCAGCTTAGATGGGAGTTGGACAGATACGCAGTATTTT

j_call: TRBJ2-7
clone_size: -
v_call: TRBV6-5
d_call: TRBD2
cdr3_aa: CASKSSGLSEQYF
cdr3_nt: TGTGCCAGCAAGTCTAGCGGACTCTCTGAGCAGTACTTC

j_call: TRBJ2-5
clone_size: -
v_call: TRBV5-4
d_call: -
cdr3_aa: CASSLQETQYF
cdr3_nt: TGTGCCAGCAGCTTACAAGAGACCCAGTACTTC

j_call: TRBJ2-5
clone_size: -
v_call: TRBV24-1
d_call: TRBD2
cdr3_aa: CATSDFTSGGETQYF
cdr3_nt: TGTGCCACCAGTGATTTCACTAGCGGGGGAGAGACCCAGTACTTC

j_call: TRBJ2-1
clone_size: -
v_call: TRBV5-4
d_call: -
cdr3_aa: CASSPGGGTAEWVFF
cdr3_nt: TGTGCCAGCAGCCCCGGAGGTGGGACTGCCGAGTGGGTGTTCTTC

j_call: TRBJ2-2
clone_size: -
v_call: TRBV5-6
d_call: -
cdr3_aa: CASSAGRGGTGELFF
cdr3_nt: TGTGCCAGCAGCGCTGGACGGGGAGGAACCGGGGAGCTGTTTTTT